The rows below give T cell receptor beta chains drawn from one sample of a study of CD8+CD57+ T cells in acquired aplastic anemia. TCRdb ran MiXCR on the reads and lists one entry per CDR3 protein. Seen here are around 230,000 distinct CDR3 sequences, approximately 60% observed once, and the top ten hold 25% to 30%. Sequenced: sorted CD4+, CD8+, or CD8+CD57+ T cells (not recorded which) from PBMCs. The source of these receptors is a human donor in good health. Each CDR3 is given with its conserved first and last residue.

v_gene	j_gene	CDR3aa
TRBV7-2	TRBJ2-7	CASGWTGGVYEQYF
TRBV24-1	TRBJ1-1	CATSDKGTEAFF
TRBV19	TRBJ2-3	CASSISFGRGADTQYF
TRBV9	TRBJ2-7	CASSTDLQRGYEQYF
TRBV20-1	TRBJ2-1	CSARTGYHNKQFF
TRBV10-1	TRBJ2-3	CASSRQRGRAGDTQYF
TRBV25-1	TRBJ2-5	CASSEGELGVGETQYF
TRBV6-1	TRBJ2-7	CASSLTGLGLYEQYF
TRBV27	TRBJ1-5	CASSLGGREPQHF
TRBV6-1	TRBJ1-1	CASSDTVKNTEAFF
TRBV5-4	TRBJ1-1	CASRYEGEGVTEAFF
TRBV7-2	TRBJ1-6	CASSLYSYNSPLHF
TRBV29-1	TRBJ2-1	CSVNPDGDSYNEQFF
TRBV20-1	TRBJ2-7	CSASSYSSGTASYEQYF
TRBV5-1	TRBJ1-1	CASSLTPNTEAFF
TRBV3-1	TRBJ2-3	CASSQELAGGSDTQYF